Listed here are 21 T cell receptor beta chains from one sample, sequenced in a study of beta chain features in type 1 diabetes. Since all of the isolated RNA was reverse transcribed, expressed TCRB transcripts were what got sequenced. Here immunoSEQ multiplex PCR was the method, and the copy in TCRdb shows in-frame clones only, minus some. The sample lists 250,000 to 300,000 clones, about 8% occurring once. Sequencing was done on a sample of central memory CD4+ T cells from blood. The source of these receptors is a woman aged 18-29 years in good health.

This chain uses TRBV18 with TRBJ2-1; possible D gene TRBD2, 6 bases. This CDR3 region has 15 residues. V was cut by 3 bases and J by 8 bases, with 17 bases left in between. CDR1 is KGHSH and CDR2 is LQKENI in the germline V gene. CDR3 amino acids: CASSPGIAGGDEQFF. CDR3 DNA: TGTGCCAGCTCACCGGGGATTGCAGGAGGGGATGAGCAGTTCTTC.

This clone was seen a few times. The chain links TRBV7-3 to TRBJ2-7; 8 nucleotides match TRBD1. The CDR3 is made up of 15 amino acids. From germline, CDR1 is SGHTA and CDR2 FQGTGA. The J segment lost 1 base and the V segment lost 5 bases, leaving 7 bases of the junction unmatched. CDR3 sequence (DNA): TGTGCCAGCAGCCAACAGGGGGTATCATCCTACGAGCAGTACTTC. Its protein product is CASSQQGVSSYEQYF.

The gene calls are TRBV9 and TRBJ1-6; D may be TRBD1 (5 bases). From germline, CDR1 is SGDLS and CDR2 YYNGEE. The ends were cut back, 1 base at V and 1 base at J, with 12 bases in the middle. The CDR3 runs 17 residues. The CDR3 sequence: CASSVRPAGSYNSPLHF. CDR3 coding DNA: TGTGCCAGCAGCGTACGCCCCGCAGGGTCCTATAATTCACCCCTCCACTTT. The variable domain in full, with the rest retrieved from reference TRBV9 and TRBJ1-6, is DSGVTQTPKHLITATGQRVTLRCSPRSGDLSVYWYQQSLDQGLQFLIQYYNGEERAKGNILERFSAQQFPDLHSELNLSSLELGDSALYFCASSVRPAGSYNSPLHFGNGTRLTVT.

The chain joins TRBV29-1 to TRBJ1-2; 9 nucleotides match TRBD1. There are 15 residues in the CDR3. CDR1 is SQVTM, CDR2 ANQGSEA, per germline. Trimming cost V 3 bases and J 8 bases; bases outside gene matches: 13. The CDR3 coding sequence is TGCAGCGTTGACGGTTCCGGACAGGGGTGGGACGGCTACACCTTC. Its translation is CSVDGSGQGWDGYTF.

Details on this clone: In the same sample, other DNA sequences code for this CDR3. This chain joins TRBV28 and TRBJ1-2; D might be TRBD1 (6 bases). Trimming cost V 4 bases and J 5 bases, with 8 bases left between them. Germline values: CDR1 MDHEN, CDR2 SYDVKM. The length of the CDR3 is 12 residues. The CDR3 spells CASSSQGYGYTF. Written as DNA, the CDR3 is TGTGCCAGCAGTTCCCAGGGGTATGGCTACACCTTC.

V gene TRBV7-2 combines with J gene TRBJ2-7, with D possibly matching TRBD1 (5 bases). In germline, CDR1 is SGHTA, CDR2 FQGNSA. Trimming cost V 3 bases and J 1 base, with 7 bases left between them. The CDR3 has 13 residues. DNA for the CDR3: TGTGCCAGCAGCTTGGACACATCCTACGAGCAGTACGTC. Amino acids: CASSLDTSYEQYV.

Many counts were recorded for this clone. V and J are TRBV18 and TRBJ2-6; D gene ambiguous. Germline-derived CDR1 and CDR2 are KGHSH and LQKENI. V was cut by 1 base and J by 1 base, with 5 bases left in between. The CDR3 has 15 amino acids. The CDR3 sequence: CASSPLESGANVLTF. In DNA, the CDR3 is TGTGCCAGCTCACCACTTGAATCTGGGGCCAACGTCCTGACTTTC.

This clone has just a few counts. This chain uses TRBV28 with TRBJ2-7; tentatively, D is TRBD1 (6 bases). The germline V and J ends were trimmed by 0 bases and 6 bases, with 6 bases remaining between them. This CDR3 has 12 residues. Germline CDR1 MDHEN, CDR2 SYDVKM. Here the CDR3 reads CASSLWGAEQYV. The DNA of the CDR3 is TGTGCCAGCAGTTTATGGGGGGCCGAGCAGTACGTC.

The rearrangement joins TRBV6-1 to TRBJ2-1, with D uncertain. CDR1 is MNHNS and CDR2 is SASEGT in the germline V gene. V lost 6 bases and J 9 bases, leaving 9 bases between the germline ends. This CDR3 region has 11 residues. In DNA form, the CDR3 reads TGTGCCAGCAGCCGTGGTGGTGAGCAGTTCTTC. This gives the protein CASSRGGEQFF.

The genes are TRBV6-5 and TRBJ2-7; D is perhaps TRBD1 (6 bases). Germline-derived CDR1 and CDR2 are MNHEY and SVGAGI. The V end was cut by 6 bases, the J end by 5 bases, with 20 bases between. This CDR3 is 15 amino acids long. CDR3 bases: TGTGCCAGCAGCAGAGAATTTACAGGGACCCACGAGCAGTACTTC. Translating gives CASSREFTGTHEQYF.

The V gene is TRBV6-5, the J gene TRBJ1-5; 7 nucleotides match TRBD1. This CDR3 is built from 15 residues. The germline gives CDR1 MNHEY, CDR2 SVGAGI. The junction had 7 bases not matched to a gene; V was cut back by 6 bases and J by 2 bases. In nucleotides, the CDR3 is TGTGCCAGCAGAAGGAGAGGGGGCGGCAATCAGCCCCAGCATTTT. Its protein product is CASRRRGGGNQPQHF.

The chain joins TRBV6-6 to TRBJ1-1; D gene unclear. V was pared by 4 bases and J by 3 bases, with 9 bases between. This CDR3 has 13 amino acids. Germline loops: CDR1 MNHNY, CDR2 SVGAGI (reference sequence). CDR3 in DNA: TGTGCCAGCAGTTCCGGCAGGCACACTGAAGCTTTCTTT. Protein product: CASSSGRHTEAFF.

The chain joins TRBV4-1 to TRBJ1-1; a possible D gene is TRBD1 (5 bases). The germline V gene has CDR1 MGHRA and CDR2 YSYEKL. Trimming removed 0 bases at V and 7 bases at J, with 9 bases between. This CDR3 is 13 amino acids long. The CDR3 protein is CASSQDREIEAFF. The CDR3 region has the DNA TGCGCCAGCAGCCAAGACAGGGAGATTGAAGCTTTCTTT.

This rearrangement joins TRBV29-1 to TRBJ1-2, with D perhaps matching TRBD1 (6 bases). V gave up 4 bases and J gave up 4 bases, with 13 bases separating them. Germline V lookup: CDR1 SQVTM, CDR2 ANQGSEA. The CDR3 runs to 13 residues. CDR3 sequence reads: CSVAGGRGYGYTF. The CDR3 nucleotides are TGCAGCGTTGCTGGGGGCAGAGGCTATGGCTACACCTTC.

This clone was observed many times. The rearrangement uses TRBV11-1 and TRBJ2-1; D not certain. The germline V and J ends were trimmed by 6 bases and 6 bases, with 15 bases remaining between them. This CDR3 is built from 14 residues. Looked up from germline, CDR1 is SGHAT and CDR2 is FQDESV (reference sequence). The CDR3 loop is CASSTYEGRNEQFF. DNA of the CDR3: TGTGCCAGCAGTACCTATGAAGGACGCAATGAGCAGTTCTTC.

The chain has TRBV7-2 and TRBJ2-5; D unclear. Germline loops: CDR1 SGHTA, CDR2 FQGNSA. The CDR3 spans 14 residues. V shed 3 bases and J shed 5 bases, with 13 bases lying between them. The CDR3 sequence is CASSLRSQGETQYF. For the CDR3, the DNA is TGTGCCAGCAGCTTGAGAAGCCAAGGGGAGACCCAGTACTTC.

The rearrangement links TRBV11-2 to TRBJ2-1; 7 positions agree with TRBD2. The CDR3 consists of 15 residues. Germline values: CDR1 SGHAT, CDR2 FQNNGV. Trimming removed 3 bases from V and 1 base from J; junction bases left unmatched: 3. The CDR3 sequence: CASSFSSGSYNEQFF. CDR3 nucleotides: TGTGCCAGCAGCTTCTCTAGCGGTTCCTACAATGAGCAGTTCTTC.

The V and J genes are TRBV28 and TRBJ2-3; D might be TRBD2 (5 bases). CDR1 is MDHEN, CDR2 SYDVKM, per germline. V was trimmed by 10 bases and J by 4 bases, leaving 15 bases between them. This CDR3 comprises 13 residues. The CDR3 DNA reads TGTGCCACCAGAGTCGGGGTGTCAGATACGCAGTATTTT. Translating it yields CATRVGVSDTQYF.

CDR3 sequence (DNA): TGTGCCAGCAGCTCAGGAGCTAGCGGTTACAATGAGCAGTTCTTC. Translated, it gives CASSSGASGYNEQFF. The rearrangement joins TRBV5-4 to TRBJ2-1; 7 bases agree with TRBD2. Germline V gives CDR1 SGHNT, CDR2 YYREEE (reference sequence). J gave up 4 bases and V 3 bases, and 7 bases lay outside the gene matches. The CDR3 runs 15 residues.

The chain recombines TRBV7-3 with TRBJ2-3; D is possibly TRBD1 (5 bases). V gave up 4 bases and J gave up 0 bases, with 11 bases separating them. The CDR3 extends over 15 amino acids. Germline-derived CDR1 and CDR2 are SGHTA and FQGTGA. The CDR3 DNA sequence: TGTGCCAGCAGCTCCAGGGCAGGGAGCACAGATACGCAGTATTTT. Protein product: CASSSRAGSTDTQYF. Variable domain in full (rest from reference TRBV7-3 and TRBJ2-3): GAGVSQTPSNKVTEKGKYVELRCDPISGHTALYWYRQSLGQGPEFLIYFQGTGAADDSGLPNDRFFAVRPEGSVSTLKIQRTERGDSAVYLCASSSRAGSTDTQYFGPGTRLTVL.

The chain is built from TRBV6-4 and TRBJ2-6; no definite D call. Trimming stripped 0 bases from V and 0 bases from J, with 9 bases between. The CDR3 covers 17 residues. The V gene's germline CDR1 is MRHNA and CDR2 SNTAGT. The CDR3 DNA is TGTGCCAGCAGTGACTCGCCTCTCGTCTCTGGGGCCAACGTCCTGACTTTC. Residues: CASSDSPLVSGANVLTF.